The 18 T cell receptor beta chains given below trace back to one sample, sequenced in a study of identical twins. TCRdb independently ran MiXCR on the 5' RACE reads; one entry per CDR3 protein. The table lists some 1,700,000 distinct CDR3 sequences, roughly 35% of them singletons, with about 0.27% in the top ten. The sequenced sample was cord blood. The receptors originated from a newborn girl in good health.

To note about this clonotype: One end of the junction fails to match germline, which may point to a read error. The CDR3 protein is CASSLEGQRGAYVQYF. DNA for the CDR3: TGTGCCAGCAGCTTAGAAGGACAGCGGGGGGCCTACGTGCAGTACTTC. The rearrangement uses TRBV7-2 and TRBJ2-7, with 9 bases lining up with TRBD2. The CDR3 loop spans 16 amino acids. Germline V gives CDR1 SGHTA, CDR2 FQGNSA.

Ten or more counts support this clonotype. This chain uses TRBV28 with TRBJ2-1; D not resolved. Germline V gene lookup returns CDR1 MDHEN and CDR2 SYDVKM. The length of the CDR3 is 14 residues. The V end lost 7 bases, the J end lost 0 bases, and 10 bases lay between the germline ends. DNA for the CDR3: TGTGCCAGCACCCAAGGTGGCTCCTACAATGAGCAGTTCTTC. Translation gives CASTQGGSYNEQFF.

With respect to this clonotype: Mismatch with germline at one junction end may stem from a read error. The J gene is TRBJ2-3, the V gene TRBV5-1; D is possibly TRBD2 (5 bases). Per the germline V gene, CDR1 is SGHRS and CDR2 is YFSETQ. CDR3 size: 14 residues. The CDR3 region is CVSSTGSPTDTQYF. CDR3 coding DNA: TGCGTCAGCAGCACGGGGTCCCCCACAGATACGCAGTATTTT.

The genes are TRBV20-1 and TRBJ2-7; TRBD2 might be the D (5 bases). Germline loops: CDR1 DFQATT, CDR2 SNEGSKA (reference sequence). V was pared by 4 bases and J by 5 bases, with 21 bases between. The CDR3 is 15 amino acids. This CDR3 reads CSATERANAIDEQYF. As DNA, the CDR3 is TGCAGTGCTACGGAGAGGGCAAATGCCATCGACGAGCAGTACTTC.

The rearrangement uses TRBV28 and TRBJ2-5; 9 bases align to TRBD1. TRBJ2-7 matches the DNA end more closely, so the J call is doubtful. Germline-derived CDR1 and CDR2 are MDHEN and SYDVKM. The CDR3 has 13 amino acids. In DNA, the CDR3 is TGTGCCAGCAGTGGATGGACAGGGGACGAGCAGTACTTC. As protein: CASSGWTGDEQYF.

This clonotype was picked up a small number of times. This chain links TRBV6-2 or TRBV6-3 with TRBJ1-1, with 7 bases fitting TRBD1. The junction had 12 bases not matched to a gene; V was cut back by 2 bases and J by 0 bases. Germline V gene sequence: CDR1 MNHEY, CDR2 SVGEGT. CDR3 length equals 18 residues. The CDR3 sequence is CASSYDLGQVPMNTEAFF. For the CDR3, the DNA is TGTGCCAGCAGTTACGATCTAGGACAGGTCCCTATGAACACTGAAGCTTTCTTT.

In its sample, this clonotype was seen a few times. CDR3 nucleotides: TGTGCCAGCAGTTTAGACTCAGGGCCCTATCAGCCCCAGCATTTT. This encodes CASSLDSGPYQPQHF. The V and J genes are TRBV12-3 or TRBV12-4 and TRBJ1-5; tentatively, D is TRBD1 (5 bases). V was pared by 1 base and J by 5 bases, with 12 bases between. The CDR3 spans 15 residues.

The chain employs TRBV28 and TRBJ2-2; D not certain. Germline assignment: CDR1 MDHEN and CDR2 SYDVKM. V lost 0 bases and J lost 6, with 5 bases in between. The CDR3 consists of 13 residues. CDR3 nucleotides: TGTGCCAGCAGTTTATGCCTAGCCGGGGAGCTGTTTTTT. Translation: CASSLCLAGELFF.

The rearrangement joins TRBV12-3 or TRBV12-4 to TRBJ2-1; D unresolved. Trimming cost V 8 bases and J 2 bases, with 10 bases left between them. The CDR3 spans 13 residues. CDR3 nucleotide sequence: TGTGCCAGCGGTGCGCGGCCCTACAATGAGCAGTTCTTC. This sequence encodes CASGARPYNEQFF.

This clonotype was seen more than once but under ten times. This rearrangement joins TRBV5-1 to TRBJ1-1, with D unclear. Trimming removed 2 bases from V and 1 base from J, with 12 bases in between. CDR1 SGHRS and CDR2 YFSETQ come from the germline V gene. CDR3 size: 15 residues. This chain's CDR3 is CASSFVVSSNTEAFF. The CDR3 DNA follows: TGCGCCAGCAGCTTTGTAGTGTCGTCGAACACTGAAGCTTTCTTT.

This clonotype was detected only a few times. The chain joins TRBV4-2 to TRBJ2-7, with 15 bases identical to TRBD2. Germline CDR1 is LGHNA and CDR2 is YNFKEQ. There are 19 residues in the CDR3. The V segment lost 6 bases and the J segment 5 bases; nucleotides outside the gene matches: 17. The DNA for the CDR3 is TGTGCCAGCAGACAAATCGGACTAGCGGGAGGGCCAAGAGGGAACGAGCAGTACTTC. Protein product: CASRQIGLAGGPRGNEQYF.

This chain links TRBV3-1 with TRBJ2-7, with 10 bases that match TRBD1. The V segment lost 4 bases and the J segment 3 bases; nucleotides outside the gene matches: 6. CDR3 length: 15 amino acids. CDR1 is LGHDT, CDR2 YNNKEL, per germline (reference sequence). CDR3: CASSPGTGVLYEQYF. CDR3 sequence (DNA): TGTGCCAGCAGCCCCGGGACAGGGGTCCTCTACGAGCAGTACTTC.

The chain uses TRBV10-2 and TRBJ2-1, with 10 bases aligning to TRBD2. With V trimmed by 7 bases and J by 8 bases, 11 bases remained unmatched. The CDR3 extends over 15 amino acids. The germline gives CDR1 WSHSY, CDR2 SAAADI. The CDR3 is CASTGEGLASYEQFF. The DNA of the CDR3 is TGCGCCAGCACGGGGGAGGGACTAGCGTCCTATGAGCAGTTCTTC.

This clonotype was seen only a few times. The rearrangement joins TRBV7-2 to TRBJ2-3, with TRBD2 matching over 9 bases. The CDR3 runs to 16 residues. Germline V CDR1 and CDR2: SGHTA, FQGNSA. Trimming at V came to 5 bases and at J to 4 bases, leaving 10 bases not matched to a gene. As DNA, the CDR3 is TGTGCCAGCAGCCTAGTGGGGCGGGGGGGCGCAGATACGCAGTATTTT. It specifies CASSLVGRGGADTQYF.

V is TRBV20-1 and J is TRBJ2-3; D is uncertain. Germline values: CDR1 DFQATT, CDR2 SNEGSKA (reference sequence). This CDR3 region has 14 residues. Deletions cut 3 bases from V and 2 bases from J, with 12 bases between. The CDR3 DNA sequence: TGCAGTGCTAGTCACGCCCTTCCCACAGATACGCAGTATTTT. Its translation is CSASHALPTDTQYF.

The chain combines TRBV6-1 with TRBJ1-3; D remains ambiguous. Deletions cut 2 bases from V and 8 bases from J, with 10 bases between. The germline CDR1 and CDR2 sequences are MNHNS and SASEGT. The CDR3 has 13 residues. The DNA of the CDR3 is TGTGCCAGCAGTGAACATCGGCCGGACACCATATATTTT. Translation gives CASSEHRPDTIYF.

This chain joins TRBV5-1 and TRBJ2-5; D is undetermined. The CDR3 sequence is 15 residues long. Trimming cost V 2 bases and J 3 bases, with 14 bases left between them. The germline gives CDR1 SGHRS, CDR2 YFSETQ. The CDR3 region is CASSFTLGPKETQYF. The DNA for the CDR3 is TGCGCCAGCAGCTTCACCCTAGGGCCCAAAGAGACCCAGTACTTC. Based on the CDR3 plus reference TRBV5-1 and TRBJ2-5, the full variable domain is KAGVTQTPRYLIKTRGQQVTLSCSPISGHRSVSWYQQTPGQGLQFLFEYFSETQRNKGNFPGRFSGRQFSNSRSEMNVSTLELGDSALYLCASSFTLGPKETQYFGPGTRLLVL.

This clonotype was seen a handful of times. J is TRBJ2-7 and V is TRBV7-9, with TRBD2 identical over 11 bases. The trim removed 5 bases at V and 4 bases at J, leaving 7 bases unmatched. This CDR3 spans 15 amino acids. Germline values: CDR1 SEHNR, CDR2 FQNEAQ (reference sequence). The CDR3 is CASSQPGLAEYEQYF. The CDR3 coding sequence is TGTGCCAGCAGCCAACCGGGACTAGCGGAGTACGAGCAGTACTTC.